This is a list of T cell receptor beta chains from one sample in a study of T cell repertoires in cytomegalovirus infection. TCRdb reanalysed the reads using MiXCR and keeps one entry per CDR3 protein. This table has about 140,000 distinct CDR3 sequences, about 6.3% appearing once. Sequences were obtained from PBMCs. The source is a human donor in good health (CMV status not recorded). Some clones in this sample may be carry-over from other donors' samples. Each CDR3 is given with its conserved first and last residue. The order of the fields is J gene, clone size, V gene, CDR3 protein. Not all rows give a size; the values are once, few, many and, for expanded clones, a class.

TRBJ2-7 few TRBV10-3 CAISVTVDYEQYF
TRBJ1-2 - TRBV7-9 CASSLTQQANYGYTF
TRBJ2-3 - TRBV7-7 CASSLGQGLDTQYF
TRBJ2-3 many TRBV12-3/TRBV12-4 CASSFTGTSTDTQYF
TRBJ2-5 few TRBV7-9 CASSQGPRGRETQYF
TRBJ2-3 many TRBV7-2 CASSLVRGGTDTQYF
TRBJ2-2 many TRBV10-2 CASSEAAGELFF
TRBJ2-7 many TRBV5-1 CASSSRLGAYEQYF
TRBJ2-2 few TRBV6-2/TRBV6-3 CASSPGRGRPGELFF
TRBJ1-2 many TRBV2 CASRKLPPGQGHGYTF
TRBJ2-7 many TRBV7-8 CASSLTSGGYEQYF
TRBJ2-1 many TRBV5-1 CASSKESEQFF
TRBJ2-5 many TRBV6-2/TRBV6-3 CAAGQGRETQYF
TRBJ2-7 few TRBV29-1 CSVLLAEQSSYEQYF
TRBJ2-5 - TRBV20-1 CSASRLGGNQETQYF
TRBJ2-5 few TRBV10-3 CAISAGGQETQYF
TRBJ2-2 many TRBV7-2 CASTSGGELFF
TRBJ2-7 - TRBV3-1 CASSHGTFSSYEQYF
TRBJ1-1 many TRBV11-1 CASSLNPGNTEAFF
TRBJ1-5 - TRBV28 CASSQSTGDQPQHF
TRBJ1-5 many TRBV12-3/TRBV12-4 CASSFWAGNQPQHF
TRBJ2-7 many TRBV7-3 CASSSGTSTYEQYF
TRBJ1-1 many TRBV12-3/TRBV12-4 CASSTGTGVEAFF
TRBJ2-5 many TRBV7-2 CASSLRSGYQKTQYF
TRBJ1-1 many TRBV19 CASTPVGTNTEAFF
TRBJ2-2 many TRBV7-2 CASSFSPWRGLTGELFF
TRBJ2-2 - TRBV3-1 CASKSGLVDTGELFF